The 23 T cell receptor beta chains listed next were all sequenced from one sample in a study of blood T cell repertoires in COVID-19. Only in-frame clones appear in the TCRdb table, and some are missing; sequencing was by immunoSEQ multiplex PCR. The sample includes over 150,000 clones, about 87% of them seen just once. Sequenced material: peripheral blood. The source is a young woman who had recovered from COVID-19.

The chain couples TRBV6-5 to TRBJ2-3, with 7 bases matching TRBD2. This CDR3 has 15 residues. CDR1 and CDR2 (germline): MNHEY, SVGAGI. Trimming at V came to 1 base and at J to 2 bases, leaving 3 bases not matched to a gene. CDR3 nucleotides: TGTGCCAGCAGTTACTGGGGGAGGGCCACAGATACGCAGTATTTT. Translating it yields CASSYWGRATDTQYF.

The V and J genes are TRBV5-1 and TRBJ2-1, with 8 bases identical to TRBD2. This CDR3 contains 18 residues. Trimming removed 0 bases from V and 4 bases from J; junction bases left unmatched: 12. Germline CDR1 reads SGHRS; CDR2 reads YFSETQ. Here the CDR3 DNA reads TGCGCCAGCAGCTTGGAGGTATACGGGAGGGGGTCTTACAATGAGCAGTTCTTC. Translation gives CASSLEVYGRGSYNEQFF.

This sequence joins TRBV2 and TRBJ2-3; possibly TRBD2 for D (5 bases). V lost 6 bases and J lost 5, with 18 bases in between. CDR3 size: 15 residues. Germline CDR1 is SNHLY and CDR2 is FYNNEI. The CDR3 sequence: CASSPPELGEDTQYF. As DNA, the CDR3 is TGTGCCAGCAGCCCCCCCGAACTAGGAGAAGATACGCAGTATTTT.

This clone was observed a handful of times. Other DNA sequences in the sample encode the same CDR3. The J gene is TRBJ2-5, the V gene TRBV2; 9 bases are a match to TRBD1. Germline loops: CDR1 SNHLY, CDR2 FYNNEI. V was pared by 7 bases and J by 3 bases, with 3 bases of the junction left unmatched. The CDR3 spans 13 residues. The CDR3 reads CASTRDREETQYF. CDR3 sequence (DNA): TGTGCCAGCACCCGGGACAGGGAAGAGACCCAGTACTTC. The full variable domain, with the rest looked up from reference TRBV2 and TRBJ2-5, is EPEVTQTPSHQVTQMGQEVILRCVPISNHLYFYWYRQILGQKVEFLVSFYNNEISEKSEIFDDQFSVERPDGSNFTLKIRSTKLEDSAMYFCASTRDREETQYFGPGTRLLVL.

V is TRBV19 and J is TRBJ1-1, with D possibly TRBD1 on 6 matching bases. This CDR3 contains 14 residues. V lost 5 bases to trimming and J lost 1 base, with 11 bases between them. Germline CDR1 is LNHDA and CDR2 is SQIVND (reference sequence). This CDR3 is CASSLQGKNTEAFF. The CDR3 nucleotides are TGTGCCAGTAGTCTCCAGGGGAAGAACACTGAAGCTTTCTTT.

This clone was found a few times. The J gene is TRBJ1-5, the V gene TRBV27, with 7 bases identical to TRBD1. The CDR3 covers 14 residues. CDR1 is MNHEY and CDR2 is SMNVEV in the germline V gene (reference sequence). V trimming: 5 bases; J trimming: 2 bases; junction bases outside the gene matches: 3. CDR3 DNA sequence: TGTGCCAGCAGTGTTGGGACAGGCAATCAGCCCCAGCATTTT. This encodes CASSVGTGNQPQHF.

The chain recombines TRBV3-1 (or the pseudogene TRBV3-2) with TRBJ2-5; 10 bases map to TRBD2. CDR3 length: 15 amino acids. V lost 4 bases and J lost 5; bases outside the gene matches: 7. The germline gives CDR1 LGHDT, CDR2 YNNKEL (reference sequence). The CDR3 coding sequence is TGTGCCAGCAGCCGTCGAGCGGGGGGGGTGGAGACCCAGTACTTC. Protein product: CASSRRAGGVETQYF.

This chain connects TRBV19 to TRBJ2-5; 8 positions agree with TRBD1. Germline loops: CDR1 LNHDA, CDR2 SQIVND (reference sequence). The CDR3 consists of 17 residues. After removal of 6 bases from V and 2 bases from J, the junction contained 14 bases not matched to a gene. The CDR3 protein is CASSWTGYGKTQETQYF. The CDR3 nucleotides read TGTGCCAGTAGCTGGACAGGGTATGGCAAAACGCAAGAGACCCAGTACTTC.

The chain uses TRBV4-1 and TRBJ1-1, with 9 bases matching TRBD1. V was pared by 3 bases and J by 3 bases, with 5 bases of the junction left unmatched. This CDR3 has 15 residues. The germline CDR1 and CDR2 sequences are MGHRA and YSYEKL. CDR3: CASSQRQGVDTEAFF. The CDR3 DNA reads TGCGCCAGCAGCCAGAGACAGGGGGTAGACACTGAAGCTTTCTTT.

The gene calls are TRBV5-6 and TRBJ1-1, with TRBD1 identical over 12 bases. Germline lookup yields CDR1 SGHDT and CDR2 YYEEEE. V gave up 3 bases and J gave up 2 bases; unmatched junction bases: 2. The CDR3 is 15 amino acids. CDR3 DNA: TGTGCCAGCAGCTCAGGGACAGGGGGCAACACTGAAGCTTTCTTT. Protein: CASSSGTGGNTEAFF.

This chain links TRBV7-3 with TRBJ2-3; the match to TRBD2 covers 10 bases. Germline V CDR1 and CDR2: SGHTA, FQGTGA. The J segment lost 3 bases and the V segment lost 1 base, leaving 10 bases of the junction unmatched. This CDR3 comprises 18 residues. The CDR3 sequence: CASSLIASGGRGTDTQYF. Written as DNA, the CDR3 is TGTGCCAGCAGCTTAATTGCTAGCGGGGGAAGGGGGACAGATACGCAGTATTTT.

This clone was detected once. The rearrangement uses TRBV7-3 and TRBJ2-3, with 9 bases fitting TRBD1. After removal of 5 bases from V and 4 bases from J, the junction contained 4 bases not matched to a gene. This CDR3 has 14 residues. Germline V gene sequence: CDR1 SGHTA, CDR2 FQGTGA. The CDR3 DNA sequence: TGTGCCAGCAGCCCCGGGACAGGGTCAGATACGCAGTATTTT. Encoded protein: CASSPGTGSDTQYF. Drawing the rest from reference TRBV7-3 and TRBJ2-3, the complete variable domain is GAGVSQTPSNKVTEKGKYVELRCDPISGHTALYWYRQSLGQGPEFLIYFQGTGAADDSGLPNDRFFAVRPEGSVSTLKIQRTERGDSAVYLCASSPGTGSDTQYFGPGTRLTVL.

This chain connects TRBV5-1 to TRBJ1-4; unclear D gene. From germline, CDR1 is SGHRS and CDR2 YFSETQ. The length of the CDR3 is 15 residues. The V end was cut by 0 bases, the J end by 7 bases, with 13 bases between. The CDR3 nucleotides are TGCGCCAGCAGCTTGGGGGTGGTTTCGGGTGAAAAACTGTTTTTT. Translating gives CASSLGVVSGEKLFF. The full variable domain, in which reference TRBV5-1 and TRBJ1-4 provide the parts outside the CDR3, is KAGVTQTPRYLIKTRGQQVTLSCSPISGHRSVSWYQQTPGQGLQFLFEYFSETQRNKGNFPGRFSGRQFSNSRSEMNVSTLELGDSALYLCASSLGVVSGEKLFFGSGTQLSVL.

The rearrangement links TRBV27 to TRBJ2-5, with D perhaps matching TRBD2 (6 bases). Trimming cost V 5 bases and J 4 bases, with 20 bases left between them. Germline-derived CDR1 and CDR2 are MNHEY and SMNVEV (reference sequence). The CDR3 spans 16 residues. DNA of the CDR3: TGTGCCAGCAGTCTCGGGCCTGGGGGGACGCGAGAGACCCAGTACTTC. Translation gives CASSLGPGGTRETQYF.

The chain carries TRBV27 and TRBJ2-7, with D possibly being TRBD1 (6 bases). This CDR3 is built from 19 residues. The germline V gene has CDR1 MNHEY and CDR2 SMNVEV (reference sequence). Between the trimmed V and J ends, which lost 2 bases and 5 bases, there was a span of 28 bases. CDR3 region: CASSLVVGLRSQGIHEQYF. In DNA, the CDR3 is TGTGCCAGCAGTTTAGTAGTAGGGTTGCGGAGTCAGGGGATCCACGAGCAGTACTTC.

This clone turned up a few times. The V and J genes are TRBV11-2 and TRBJ2-7; 8 nucleotides match TRBD2. The CDR3 length is 13 residues. Germline CDR1 SGHAT, CDR2 FQNNGV. Unmatched junction bases numbered 5, after V lost 5 bases and J lost 5 bases. The CDR3 protein is CASSRTSSNEQYV. The CDR3 region has the DNA TGTGCCAGCAGCCGGACTAGCAGTAACGAGCAGTACGTC.

This chain links TRBV2 with TRBJ2-7, with a possible D match to TRBD2 (5 bases). V was clipped by 8 bases and J by 0 bases, with 14 bases between them. The germline gives CDR1 SNHLY, CDR2 FYNNEI. The CDR3 runs to 14 residues. The CDR3 here is CASGGSGYSYEQYV. The CDR3 DNA sequence: TGTGCCAGCGGCGGGTCAGGCTACTCCTACGAGCAGTACGTC.

The V and J genes are TRBV6-5 and TRBJ1-3; 9 positions agree with TRBD1. Germline CDR1 reads MNHEY; CDR2 reads SVGAGI. The junction had 1 base not matched to a gene; V was cut back by 2 bases and J by 5 bases. The CDR3 has 14 residues. The CDR3 sequence: CASSYGTGRNTIYF. Here the CDR3 DNA reads TGTGCCAGCAGTTACGGGACAGGGAGAAACACCATATATTTT.

The chain has TRBV5-6 and TRBJ2-3, with D possibly TRBD2 on 6 matching bases. The CDR3 length is 18 residues. The V gene lost 7 bases and the J gene lost 1 base, with 25 bases spanning the gap. The germline CDR1 and CDR2 sequences are SGHDT and YYEEEE. Here the CDR3 DNA reads TGTGCCAGCCACCTCCCCAAATCGTGGGGGGATGGCACAGATACGCAGTATTTT. It translates to CASHLPKSWGDGTDTQYF.

J is TRBJ1-5 and V is TRBV3-1 (or the pseudogene TRBV3-2); the D is unclear. CDR1 and CDR2 (germline): LGHDT, YNNKEL (reference sequence). With 4 bases removed from V and 7 bases from J, the gap between germline ends came to 11 bases. The CDR3 is 13 amino acids. The chain's CDR3 is CASSPPTGQPQHF. In nucleotides, the CDR3 is TGTGCCAGCAGCCCTCCGACGGGGCAGCCCCAGCATTTT.

The chain employs TRBV4-1 and TRBJ2-5; unclear D gene. This CDR3 comprises 13 residues. Germline values: CDR1 MGHRA, CDR2 YSYEKL. V dropped 1 base and J dropped 5 bases, with 8 bases sitting between them. The CDR3 nucleotides are TGCGCCAGCAGCCAAGCCCCATTGGAGACCCAGTACTTC. Protein product: CASSQAPLETQYF.

This sequence joins TRBV6-5 and TRBJ1-6; a weak D match, TRBD1 (6 bases). CDR1 and CDR2 from the germline V gene are MNHEY and SVGAGI. The CDR3 loop spans 13 amino acids. V gave up 2 bases and J gave up 7 bases, with 6 bases separating them. Here the CDR3 DNA reads TGTGCCAGCAGTTACGACAGGAATTCACCCCTCCACTTT. Its translation: CASSYDRNSPLHF.

V is TRBV5-1 and J is TRBJ2-1, with TRBD2 matching 10 bases. Losses at the gene ends were 4 bases for V and 2 bases for J; bases not matched to a gene: 3. Germline V gene sequence: CDR1 SGHRS, CDR2 YFSETQ. This CDR3 has 15 amino acids. CDR3 protein: CASSITSGTYNEQFF. The CDR3 DNA reads TGCGCCAGCAGCATAACTAGCGGGACCTACAATGAGCAGTTCTTC.